The next 25 T cell receptor beta chains were all read from a single sample in a study of T cells in Graves' hyperthyroidism and ophthalmopathy. TCR beta CDR3 sequences were amplified from RNA transcripts. The HTBI set primed first-round TCR CDR3 RT-PCR. TCRdb passed the multiplex PCR reads through MiXCR, listing each CDR3 protein once. The repertoire has more than 450,000 distinct CDR3 sequences, approximately 14% of them found once; the top ten carry approximately 15%. Sequenced input: blood. The receptors shown here come from a woman aged 40-49 years with Graves' hyperthyroidism.

J is TRBJ2-2 and V is TRBV9; D is perhaps TRBD1 or TRBD2 (6 bases each). Germline V gives CDR1 SGDLS, CDR2 YYNGEE. This CDR3 region has 16 residues. V gave up 6 bases and J gave up 0 bases, with 15 bases separating them. CDR3 loop: CASTEGGGSNTGELFF. CDR3 in DNA: TGTGCCAGCACCGAGGGGGGCGGATCGAACACCGGGGAGCTGTTTTTT.

This clonotype showed up many times. J is TRBJ2-7 and V is TRBV5-1; tentative D call: TRBD1 (6 bases). The germline gives CDR1 SGHRS, CDR2 YFSETQ. V lost 2 bases and J 4 bases, leaving 19 bases between the germline ends. The length of the CDR3 is 16 residues. CDR3 sequence reads: CASSFSRGGEMYEQYF. The CDR3 coding sequence is TGCGCCAGCAGCTTTTCGCGTGGGGGCGAAATGTACGAGCAGTACTTC.

The genes are TRBV19 and TRBJ1-5, with TRBD1 identical over 7 bases. CDR3 length: 14 amino acids. The V gene end was trimmed by 9 bases and the J gene end by 3 bases; junction bases not matched to a gene: 8. Germline V CDR1 and CDR2: LNHDA, SQIVND (reference sequence). Written as DNA, the CDR3 is TGTGCCAGCAGCAGGACAGGCCACAATCAGCCCCAGCATTTT. This encodes CASSRTGHNQPQHF.

This clonotype has ten or more counts. The rearrangement joins TRBV27 to TRBJ2-7; TRBD1 matches at 8 bases. V trimming: 7 bases; J trimming: 3 bases; junction bases outside the gene matches: 8. The V gene's germline CDR1 is MNHEY and CDR2 SMNVEV (reference sequence). This CDR3 is built from 14 residues. In DNA form, the CDR3 reads TGTGCCAGCAATCCCGGGACAGGAAACTACGAGCAGTACTTC. This translates into CASNPGTGNYEQYF.

V and J are TRBV6-5 and TRBJ1-4, with D uncertain. Germline CDR1 MNHEY, CDR2 SVGAGI. CDR3 length: 17 residues. Trimming left V 0 bases short and J 0 bases short, with 11 bases between. The CDR3 region is CASSYSTKGTTNEKLFF. CDR3 nucleotides: TGTGCCAGCAGTTACTCGACCAAGGGTACAACTAATGAAAAACTGTTTTTT.

This clonotype was picked up a small number of times. V and J are TRBV6-1 and TRBJ1-1, with a weak D call TRBD1 (5 bases). V lost 6 bases and J 2 bases, leaving 13 bases between the germline ends. The CDR3 extends over 14 amino acids. The germline V gene encodes CDR1 MNHNS and CDR2 SASEGT. This CDR3 reads CASRRDGTNTEAFF. DNA of the CDR3: TGTGCCAGCAGAAGGGACGGGACCAACACTGAAGCTTTCTTT.

This clonotype was recorded many times. This chain connects TRBV28 to TRBJ2-5, with D perhaps TRBD1 (6 bases). Germline V gene lookup returns CDR1 MDHEN and CDR2 SYDVKM. There are 15 residues in the CDR3. The ends were cut back, 4 bases at V and 5 bases at J, with 17 bases in the middle. CDR3 DNA sequence: TGTGCCAGCAGTTCCGGACAGTCGGCTCTTGAGACCCAGTACTTC. Residues: CASSSGQSALETQYF.

This clonotype was counted between two and nine times. The chain has TRBV7-9 and TRBJ2-3; D remains unclear. The CDR3 contains 13 residues. The germline V gene encodes CDR1 SEHNR and CDR2 FQNEAQ (reference sequence). Between the trimmed V and J ends, which lost 4 bases and 4 bases, there was a span of 9 bases. CDR3 region: CASSSKGPDTQYF. The CDR3, as DNA: TGTGCCAGCAGCTCTAAGGGCCCAGATACGCAGTATTTT. The full variable domain, with the rest looked up from reference TRBV7-9 and TRBJ2-3, is DTGVSQNPRHKITKRGQNVTFRCDPISEHNRLYWYRQTLGQGPEFLTYFQNEAQLEKSRLLSDRFSAERPKGSFSTLEIQRTEQGDSAMYLCASSSKGPDTQYFGPGTRLTVL.

This clonotype appeared many times. The chain links TRBV12-3 or TRBV12-4 to TRBJ1-2; 9 positions agree with TRBD1. CDR3 length: 15 residues. The trim removed 3 bases at V and 5 bases at J, leaving 7 bases unmatched. The CDR3 DNA reads TGTGCCAGCAGTTTGGGGACAGGGTTTCTGTATGGCTACACCTTC. Its protein product is CASSLGTGFLYGYTF.

This clonotype was recorded many times. CDR3 loop: CASSLYGKASYEQYF. CDR3 coding DNA: TGTGCCAGCAGTTTATACGGCAAGGCCTCCTACGAGCAGTACTTC. This chain links TRBV12-3 or TRBV12-4 with TRBJ2-7; no definite D call. V was clipped by 2 bases and J by 0 bases, with 11 bases between them. CDR3 size: 15 residues.

This clonotype was seen at least ten times. The chain couples TRBV28 to TRBJ2-7, with 8 bases identical to TRBD1. This CDR3 is 13 amino acids long. Germline V CDR1 and CDR2: MDHEN, SYDVKM. Losses at the gene ends were 6 bases for V and 2 bases for J; bases not matched to a gene: 3. The CDR3 is CASRRQGTYEQYF. CDR3 sequence (DNA): TGTGCCAGCAGGCGACAGGGGACCTACGAGCAGTACTTC. Together with reference TRBV28 and TRBJ2-7, the CDR3 gives the full variable domain: DVKVTQSSRYLVKRTGEKVFLECVQDMDHENMFWYRQDPGLGLRLIYFSYDVKMKEKGDIPEGYSVSREKKERFSLILESASTNQTSMYLCASRRQGTYEQYFGPGTRLTVT.

This clonotype was counted ten times or more. V is TRBV7-9 and J is TRBJ2-5, with D perhaps TRBD1 (5 bases). CDR1 SEHNR and CDR2 FQNEAQ come from the germline V gene (reference sequence). The CDR3 totals 15 residues. The V end was cut by 1 base, the J end by 3 bases, with 12 bases between. The CDR3 here is CASSLGSGMEETQYF. The DNA for the CDR3 is TGTGCCAGCAGCTTAGGGTCAGGGATGGAAGAGACCCAGTACTTC.

This clonotype was seen repeatedly, ten times or more. The chain uses TRBV3-1 and TRBJ2-3; tentatively, D is TRBD1 (5 bases). V was cut by 0 bases and J by 2 bases, with 9 bases left in between. The CDR3 sequence is 15 residues long. Germline assignment: CDR1 LGHDT and CDR2 YNNKEL (reference sequence). The CDR3 reads CASSQDPTATDTQYF. The CDR3 DNA follows: TGTGCCAGCAGCCAAGATCCGACAGCCACAGATACGCAGTATTTT.

This clonotype was seen many times. This chain's CDR3 is CASSFRSANYGYTF. CDR3 nucleotide sequence: TGTGCCAGCAGTTTCCGCTCAGCGAACTATGGCTACACCTTC. The chain couples TRBV28 to TRBJ1-2; D gene unclear. V shed 3 bases and J shed 2 bases, with 10 bases lying between them. Germline CDR1 reads MDHEN; CDR2 reads SYDVKM. The CDR3 covers 14 residues.

This clonotype was seen at least ten times. This chain uses TRBV20-1 with TRBJ2-3; perhaps TRBD2 as D (5 bases). This CDR3 has 15 amino acids. Trimming took 3 bases from V and 2 from J, leaving 15 bases between them. Germline V gives CDR1 DFQATT, CDR2 SNEGSKA (reference sequence). The DNA of the CDR3 is TGCAGTGCTAGCGTAAGCGGACCTTTCACAGATACGCAGTATTTT. As protein: CSASVSGPFTDTQYF.

This clonotype was seen many times. V usage is TRBV9 and J usage is TRBJ2-1, with no clear D. Looked up from germline, CDR1 is SGDLS and CDR2 is YYNGEE. There are 16 residues in the CDR3. V dropped 3 bases and J dropped 0 bases, with 13 bases sitting between them. CDR3 loop: CASSAESADSYNEQFF. The CDR3, as DNA: TGTGCCAGCAGCGCTGAGTCGGCGGACTCCTACAATGAGCAGTTCTTC. The full variable domain, completed using reference TRBV9 and TRBJ2-1, is DSGVTQTPKHLITATGQRVTLRCSPRSGDLSVYWYQQSLDQGLQFLIQYYNGEERAKGNILERFSAQQFPDLHSELNLSSLELGDSALYFCASSAESADSYNEQFFGPGTRLTVL.

This clonotype has more than one count but fewer than ten. The J gene is TRBJ2-1, the V gene TRBV20-1; 9 bases line up with TRBD1. The CDR3 has 16 amino acids. Germline V lookup: CDR1 DFQATT, CDR2 SNEGSKA (reference sequence). Trimming took 0 bases from V and 9 from J; bases not matched to a gene: 12. The CDR3 region is CSARDPGQGRASEQFF. The CDR3 coding sequence is TGCAGTGCTAGAGATCCGGGACAGGGACGTGCGAGTGAGCAGTTCTTC.

This clonotype was recorded many times. The genes are TRBV20-1 and TRBJ2-7, with a possible D match to TRBD2 (5 bases). This CDR3 comprises 13 residues. Germline-derived CDR1 and CDR2 are DFQATT and SNEGSKA (reference sequence). The V gene lost 0 bases and the J gene lost 6 bases, with 12 bases spanning the gap. The CDR3 loop is CSARDLFEGEQYF. The CDR3, as DNA: TGCAGTGCTAGAGATCTTTTTGAGGGCGAGCAGTACTTC.

V gene TRBV19 combines with J gene TRBJ2-3, with D perhaps TRBD2 (6 bases). V dropped 3 bases and J dropped 0 bases, with 10 bases sitting between them. Germline V gene data show CDR1 as LNHDA and CDR2 as SQIVND (reference sequence). CDR3 length: 15 amino acids. The DNA for the CDR3 is TGTGCCAGTAGTATGCCGGGAGTTAGCACAGATACGCAGTATTTT. Translation gives CASSMPGVSTDTQYF.

This clonotype was detected once. The chain employs TRBV9 and TRBJ2-4, with 12 bases fitting TRBD2. Germline CDR1 and CDR2: SGDLS and YYNGEE. V gave up 4 bases and J gave up 7 bases; unmatched junction bases: 15. This CDR3 spans 18 amino acids. The CDR3 DNA is TGTGCCAGCAGCCCCTCTAGGGAGGGACTAGCGGGCCGGAACATTCAGTACTTC. It translates to CASSPSREGLAGRNIQYF.

The sample holds many counts of this clonotype. The V gene is TRBV18, the J gene TRBJ2-1; TRBD1 matches 8 bases. The V and J ends lost 2 bases and 8 bases, in that order; junction bases with no gene match: 8. Germline V gene data show CDR1 as KGHSH and CDR2 as LQKENI. There are 15 residues in the CDR3. The CDR3 region has the DNA TGTGCCAGCTCACCAAGGCAGGGGGCTGGGGATGAGCAGTTCTTC. It codes for CASSPRQGAGDEQFF.

In this sample, this clonotype turned up a few times. The chain links TRBV4-1 to TRBJ2-5, with D maybe TRBD1 (6 bases). The CDR3 length is 16 residues. Trimming pared 4 bases from V and 1 base from J, leaving 16 bases between. Germline V CDR1 and CDR2: MGHRA, YSYEKL. The CDR3 nucleotides are TGCGCCAGCAGCCCCCTGATGCTGGGGGCCCAAGAGACCCAGTACTTC. Translating gives CASSPLMLGAQETQYF.

The chain has TRBV10-3 and TRBJ2-7, with D unresolved. CDR1 is ENHRY and CDR2 is SYGVKD in the germline V gene. Trimming shortened V by 10 bases and J by 0 bases, and 13 bases separated the two germline ends. This CDR3 is built from 13 residues. The CDR3 here is CATQAGSSYEQYF. In DNA, the CDR3 is TGTGCCACCCAAGCTGGGTCCTCCTACGAGCAGTACTTC.

This clonotype came up many times. V and J are TRBV13 and TRBJ2-2; 7 bases are a match to TRBD2. CDR1 is PRHDT, CDR2 FYEKMQ, per germline (reference sequence). Losses at the gene ends were 2 bases for V and 5 bases for J; bases not matched to a gene: 11. The CDR3 runs to 17 residues. The CDR3 region is CASSLRLGGSPTGELFF. CDR3 coding DNA: TGTGCCAGCAGCTTAAGGCTTGGCGGGAGCCCGACCGGGGAGCTGTTTTTT. Filled out from reference TRBV13 and TRBJ2-2, the complete variable domain reads AAGVIQSPRHLIKEKRETATLKCYPIPRHDTVYWYQQGPGQDPQFLISFYEKMQSDKGSIPDRFSAQQFSDYHSELNMSSLELGDSALYFCASSLRLGGSPTGELFFGEGSRLTVL.

In the case of this clonotype: Germline is not matched at one junction end, which may reflect a read error. CDR3 protein: CAGSGTGYGSPLHF. CDR3 bases: TGTGCCGGCAGCGGGACAGGGTATGGTTCACCCCTCCACTTT. The V and J genes are TRBV9 and TRBJ1-6, with 9 bases aligning to TRBD1. This CDR3 is built from 14 residues. Germline CDR1 SGDLS, CDR2 YYNGEE.